This TCR beta chain was captured in a study of cytomegalovirus exposure and HLA in healthy donors. Study overall: Of roughly 400 genotyped donors, 80% to 85% grouped in the Caucasian-associated ancestry cluster.

Vbeta (60) and Jbeta (13) primers were used in the PCR. Measured with immunoSEQ multiplex PCR; TCRdb has only the in-frame clones, and not every one. Here the sample spans about 160,000 clones, approximately 82% being singletons. Germline values: CDR1 SGDLS, CDR2 YYNGEE. Trimming pared 3 bases from V and 0 bases from J, leaving 19 bases between. The CDR3 is made up of 18 amino acids. The sequenced sample consisted of PBMCs. This receptor was identified in a male donor in good health and CMV-seropositive. This chain connects TRBV9 to TRBJ1-3; D possibly corresponds to TRBD1 (6 bases). The CDR3 loop reads CASSAGVPQSFSGNTIYF. CDR3 DNA: TGTGCCAGCAGCGCAGGGGTCCCCCAAAGCTTCTCTGGAAACACCATATATTTT.